What follows are 21 T cell receptor beta chains derived from one specimen sequenced in a study of identical twins. A single record per CDR3 protein comes from TCRdb applying MiXCR to the 5' RACE reads. The table shows hundreds of thousands of distinct CDR3 sequences, with around 10% occurring only once. The specimen was memory (CD45RO+) T cells sorted from blood. The origin of the receptors is a woman younger than 35 in good health.

This clonotype was seen only a few times. V is TRBV27 and J is TRBJ2-1; D may be TRBD2 (6 bases). This CDR3 contains 14 residues. The germline V gene has CDR1 MNHEY and CDR2 SMNVEV (reference sequence). Trimming removed 4 bases from V and 8 bases from J, with 15 bases in between. Written as DNA, the CDR3 is TGTGCCAGCAGTTCCAAGCCGACTAGTCATGAGCAGTTCTTC. Encoded protein: CASSSKPTSHEQFF.

This clonotype was recorded many times. The chain couples TRBV20-1 to TRBJ2-7, with 11 bases aligning to TRBD2. CDR3 length: 14 amino acids. Germline values: CDR1 DFQATT, CDR2 SNEGSKA (reference sequence). J was trimmed by 4 bases and V by 3 bases; bases with no gene match: 5. The CDR3 is CSASSSGRNYEQYF. The CDR3, as DNA: TGCAGTGCTAGTTCTAGCGGGAGGAATTACGAGCAGTACTTC.

Only a few counts were recorded for this clonotype. The rearrangement uses TRBV3-1 and TRBJ2-7; D ambiguous. CDR3 length: 12 amino acids. The germline CDR1 and CDR2 sequences are LGHDT and YNNKEL (reference sequence). The V end lost 4 bases, the J end lost 5 bases, and 9 bases lay between the germline ends. The CDR3 DNA reads as TGTGCCAGCAGCCTAAAGACCCACGAGCAGTACTTC. As protein: CASSLKTHEQYF.

In its sample, this clonotype was seen many times. The chain carries TRBV20-1 and TRBJ2-5, with D possibly being TRBD2 (7 bases). Germline V gives CDR1 DFQATT, CDR2 SNEGSKA (reference sequence). The V and J ends lost 3 bases and 5 bases respectively, with 19 bases between them. CDR3 length: 15 residues. The CDR3 reads CSASRAGAGRETQYF. Here the CDR3 DNA reads TGCAGTGCTAGCCGTGCGGGGGCAGGGCGGGAGACCCAGTACTTC.

This chain connects TRBV18 to TRBJ1-3; 9 nucleotides agree with TRBD1. This CDR3 region has 17 residues. The germline V gene has CDR1 KGHSH and CDR2 LQKENI. V lost 2 bases, J lost 2 bases, and 7 bases stayed unmatched. Written as DNA, the CDR3 is TGTGCCAGCTCACCATACCCCGGGACAGGGACTGGAAACACCATATATTTT. Amino acid sequence: CASSPYPGTGTGNTIYF.

This clonotype was observed many times. The V and J genes are TRBV7-9 and TRBJ2-5; D unclear. This CDR3 is built from 14 residues. V dropped 1 base and J dropped 1 base, with 7 bases sitting between them. Germline CDR1 reads SEHNR; CDR2 reads FQNEAQ (reference sequence). The CDR3 reads CASSLGVSQETQYF. In nucleotides, the CDR3 is TGTGCCAGCAGCTTAGGGGTTTCCCAAGAGACCCAGTACTTC.

Only a few counts were recorded for this clonotype. The chain uses TRBV29-1 and TRBJ2-1, with 8 nucleotides matching TRBD1. The CDR3 runs to 11 residues. Trimming cost V 5 bases and J 9 bases; bases outside gene matches: 3. In germline, CDR1 is SQVTM, CDR2 ANQGSEA. The CDR3 DNA follows: TGCAGCGTTACACAGGGGGGTGAGCAGTTCTTC. Its protein product is CSVTQGGEQFF.

This clonotype was recorded many times. J is TRBJ2-5 and V is TRBV12-3 or TRBV12-4; D unclear. Trimming shortened V by 5 bases and J by 11 bases, and 12 bases separated the two germline ends. The length of the CDR3 is 11 residues. This chain's CDR3 is CASSKTGLQYF. The CDR3, as DNA: TGTGCCAGCAGTAAGACTGGCTTGCAGTACTTC.

The sample holds many counts of this clonotype. The chain couples TRBV4-3 to TRBJ2-1, with D perhaps TRBD1 or TRBD2 (5 bases each). V gave up 2 bases and J gave up 10 bases, with 12 bases separating them. The CDR3 spans 13 residues. Germline CDR1 reads LGHNA; CDR2 reads YSLEER. CDR3 DNA: TGCGCCAGCAGCCAACCGGGACGGTACGAGCAGTTCTTC. Translating gives CASSQPGRYEQFF.

The table lists this clonotype with a few counts. This chain connects TRBV7-3 to TRBJ2-2, with a possible D match to TRBD1 (6 bases). This CDR3 region has 15 residues. Germline V CDR1 and CDR2: SGHTA, FQGTGA. Trimming removed 3 bases from V and 2 bases from J, with 10 bases in between. CDR3 DNA: TGTGCCAGCAGCTTTAACAGGGATAACACCGGGGAGCTGTTTTTT. Translation gives CASSFNRDNTGELFF.

This rearrangement joins TRBV3-1 to TRBJ2-5, with TRBD2 matching 8 bases. CDR3 length: 15 amino acids. Germline CDR1 LGHDT, CDR2 YNNKEL (reference sequence). V dropped 6 bases and J dropped 2; count of bases not matched to a gene: 8. This CDR3 reads CASSPTTSVQETQYF. The CDR3 DNA follows: TGTGCCAGCAGTCCCACGACTAGCGTACAAGAGACCCAGTACTTC.

The genes are TRBV20-1 and TRBJ1-2; perhaps TRBD1 as D (6 bases). Germline CDR1 DFQATT, CDR2 SNEGSKA (reference sequence). The CDR3 contains 15 residues. Trimming removed 4 bases from V and 4 bases from J, with 19 bases in between. The CDR3 DNA is TGCAGTGCTACAAGGGGGGGCAGGGTCCTCTATGGCTACACCTTC. Its protein product is CSATRGGRVLYGYTF.

This clonotype was recorded a few times. This chain connects TRBV20-1 to TRBJ2-3; D gene unclear. The CDR3 has 14 amino acids. In germline, CDR1 is DFQATT, CDR2 SNEGSKA (reference sequence). Trimming removed 0 bases from V and 2 bases from J, with 9 bases in between. CDR3 region: CSARDRQITDTQYF. As DNA, the CDR3 is TGCAGTGCTAGAGATCGGCAGATCACAGATACGCAGTATTTT.

This clonotype has at least ten counts. This chain joins TRBV7-2 and TRBJ1-5; possible D gene TRBD1, 5 bases. The ends were cut back, 4 bases at V and 7 bases at J, with 17 bases in the middle. Germline V gene data show CDR1 as SGHTA and CDR2 as FQGNSA. This CDR3 contains 15 residues. CDR3 sequence: CASSSSGAWGQPQHF. The CDR3 nucleotides read TGTGCCAGCAGCTCATCCGGGGCCTGGGGCCAGCCCCAGCATTTT.

The chain joins TRBV29-1 to TRBJ1-1; 7 bases fit TRBD1. With V trimmed by 7 bases and J by 10 bases, 12 bases remained unmatched. The germline V gene encodes CDR1 SQVTM and CDR2 ANQGSEA. This CDR3 contains 12 residues. The CDR3 DNA reads TGCAGCGCTACCCTCGACAGGGAACTAGCTTTCTTT. This encodes CSATLDRELAFF.

This clonotype has a handful of counts. The genes are TRBV12-3 or TRBV12-4 and TRBJ1-1, with D perhaps TRBD1 (5 bases). The CDR3 loop spans 16 amino acids. V lost 6 bases and J 1 base, leaving 18 bases between the germline ends. CDR3 bases: TGTGCCAGCAGCCACCGGGACTCACTCAGGAACACTGAAGCTTTCTTT. Its translation: CASSHRDSLRNTEAFF.

This clonotype was counted a few times. The rearrangement joins TRBV12-3 or TRBV12-4 to TRBJ2-7, with 13 bases aligning to TRBD2. With 6 bases clipped from V and 6 bases from J, the junction kept 11 bases outside the gene matches. CDR3 length: 16 amino acids. The CDR3 DNA is TGTGCCAGCAGCGAAGGACTAGCGGGAGTTGGGCGCGAGCAGTACTTC. As protein: CASSEGLAGVGREQYF.

The chain recombines TRBV7-2 with TRBJ2-3; D is possibly TRBD2 (6 bases). The V and J ends lost 5 bases and 1 base respectively, with 16 bases between them. The CDR3 length is 16 residues. The germline gives CDR1 SGHTA, CDR2 FQGNSA. As DNA, the CDR3 is TGTGCCAGCAGCGTCGGGGGTGGATTTGGCACAGATACGCAGTATTTT. Translating gives CASSVGGGFGTDTQYF.

There are many counts of this clonotype. This sequence joins TRBV12-3 or TRBV12-4 and TRBJ1-6; no reliable D call. Trimming cost V 4 bases and J 10 bases, with 8 bases left between them. The CDR3 has 12 residues. CDR3 sequence reads: CASSYIASPLHF. The CDR3 nucleotides read TGTGCCAGCAGTTACATAGCCTCACCCCTCCACTTT.

V usage is TRBV27 and J usage is TRBJ2-5; 7 bases fit TRBD1. V trimming: 5 bases; J trimming: 4 bases; junction bases outside the gene matches: 10. This CDR3 is 15 amino acids long. CDR1 and CDR2 from the germline V gene are MNHEY and SMNVEV (reference sequence). The CDR3 DNA reads TGTGCCAGCAGTAAGTGGACAGGTTTTGGAGAGACCCAGTACTTC. It yields the protein CASSKWTGFGETQYF.

The chain links TRBV11-1 to TRBJ2-5; 9 nucleotides agree with TRBD1. This CDR3 spans 19 amino acids. Germline assignment: CDR1 SGHAT and CDR2 FQDESV (reference sequence). V dropped 1 base and J dropped 5; count of bases not matched to a gene: 17. CDR3 DNA: TGTGCCAGCAGCTTAGGGGCCCGGCAGACTGGGACAGGGATGGAGACCCAGTACTTC. It specifies CASSLGARQTGTGMETQYF.